These T cell receptor beta chains were read from a single sample in a study of early T cells in non-severe SARS-CoV-2 infection. TCRdb reanalysed the 5' RACE reads using MiXCR and keeps one entry per CDR3 protein. Of about 48,000 distinct CDR3 sequences listed, 13% are singletons. The sequencing sample was made of whole blood. The receptors were sampled from an adult who was a healthcare worker with PCR-confirmed SARS-CoV-2 infection or an uninfected control (not recorded which). Each CDR3 is given with its conserved first and last residue. Each record gives: CDR3 length, D gene, clone size, V gene, J gene, CDR3 protein, CDR3 DNA. The D gene is left open where the match is weak. Size values are once, few and many counts, or a class for expanded clones, and some rows have none.

14	.	few	TRBV20-1	TRBJ1-1	CSARDRPRNTEAFF	TGCAGTGCTAGAGATCGACCGAGGAACACTGAAGCTTTCTTT
16	TRBD2	.	TRBV7-8	TRBJ2-1	CASSPLSAGGFNEQFF	TGTGCCAGCAGCCCCCTCTCAGCGGGGGGGTTTAACGAGCAGTTCTTC
10	.	.	TRBV28	TRBJ2-1	CASSARSQFF	TGTGCCAGCAGTGCCCGATCGCAATTCTTC
15	TRBD1	.	TRBV10-3	TRBJ2-5	CAIGRGGQGEETQYF	TGTGCCATCGGTAGGGGGGGACAGGGTGAAGAGACCCAGTACTTC
14	.	.	TRBV5-1	TRBJ2-3	CASSLLSLGDTQYF	TGCGCCAGCAGCTTGTTATCGTTGGGGGATACGCAGTATTTT
13	.	.	TRBV5-1	TRBJ1-1	CASSPGEGTEAFF	TGCGCCAGCAGCCCCGGGGAGGGGACTGAAGCTTTCTTT
12	.	many	TRBV28	TRBJ2-1	CASSSVPNEQFF	TGTGCCAGCAGTTCGGTTCCTAATGAGCAGTTCTTC
13	.	.	TRBV3-1	TRBJ1-2	CASSQGRQNGYTF	TGTGCCAGCAGCCAAGGCCGACAAAATGGCTACACCTTC
14	TRBD2	few	TRBV28	TRBJ2-5	CASSLQPPGLAICF	TGTGCCAGCAGTTTGCAGCCTCCGGGACTAGCAATCTGCTTC
11	.	few	TRBV2	TRBJ1-5	CGAGGNQPQHF	TGTGGGGCAGGGGGCAATCAGCCCCAGCATTTT
15	.	many	TRBV4-2	TRBJ2-1	CASSQEVASYNEQFF	TGTGCCAGCAGCCAAGAGGTGGCGTCCTACAATGAGCAGTTCTTC
12	.	.	TRBV29-1	TRBJ1-4	CSVRAPNEKLFF	TGCAGCGTTCGGGCCCCTAATGAAAAACTGTTTTTT
15	TRBD2	few	TRBV18	TRBJ2-2	CASSSGRGSTGELFF	TGTGCCAGCTCATCGGGGAGGGGATCCACCGGGGAGCTGTTTTTT
16	TRBD2	.	TRBV6-6	TRBJ2-3	CASSYGLRGGADTQYF	TGTGCCAGCAGTTACGGCCTTCGGGGGGGGGCAGATACGCAGTATTTT
11	.	many	TRBV7-9	TRBJ2-7	CATASAGEQYF	TGTGCCACCGCCTCCGCGGGCGAGCAGTACTTC
13	.	.	TRBV29-1	TRBJ1-4	CSAGTEGPEKLFF	TGCAGCGCTGGGACCGAGGGTCCTGAAAAACTGTTTTTT
11	.	.	TRBV5-1	TRBJ2-1	CASSKGREQFF	TGCGCCAGCAGTAAGGGCCGTGAGCAGTTCTTC
16	TRBD1	many	TRBV12-3/TRBV12-4	TRBJ1-1	CASSQTGGYSDTEAFF	TGTGCCAGCAGTCAGACAGGGGGCTATTCGGACACTGAAGCTTTCTTT
15	TRBD1	many	TRBV10-3	TRBJ1-2	CAISGTGGSSYGYTF	TGTGCCATCAGTGGCACAGGGGGCAGTTCCTATGGCTACACCTTC
16	.	.	TRBV27	TRBJ2-2	CASSLSGQLNTGELFF	TGTGCCAGCAGTTTATCGGGGCAGCTGAACACCGGGGAGCTGTTTTTT
15	.	.	TRBV3-1	TRBJ2-5	CASSQDSLRGETQYF	TGTGCCAGCAGCCAAGATTCCCTCCGGGGGGAGACCCAGTACTTC
11	.	many	TRBV29-1	TRBJ2-5	CSVGVQETQYF	TGCAGCGTTGGCGTCCAAGAGACCCAGTACTTC
15	.	.	TRBV7-2	TRBJ2-7	CASSLAGVSSYEQYF	TGTGCCAGCAGCTTAGCGGGGGTAAGCTCCTACGAGCAGTACTTC
12	.	.	TRBV7-2	TRBJ1-4	CASSPDREKLFF	TGTGCCAGCAGCCCGGATCGTGAAAAACTGTTTTTT
18	.	few	TRBV4-1	TRBJ2-2	CASSQELFEGPYTGELFF	TGCGCCAGCAGCCAAGAGCTCTTTGAGGGGCCCTACACCGGGGAGCTGTTTTTT
13	TRBD2	.	TRBV7-2	TRBJ2-1	CASSRRGLVEQFF	TGTGCCAGCAGCAGACGGGGACTAGTCGAGCAGTTCTTC
15	TRBD2	few	TRBV30	TRBJ2-2	CAWSVGLGGTGELFF	TGTGCCTGGAGTGTCGGACTGGGGGGGACCGGGGAGCTGTTTTTT
12	.	many	TRBV7-6	TRBJ2-1	CASSPRDGEQFF	TGTGCCAGCAGCCCTCGGGACGGTGAGCAGTTCTTC
12	.	few	TRBV12-3/TRBV12-4	TRBJ2-7	CASSLGWEEQYF	TGTGCCAGCAGTCTGGGGTGGGAGGAGCAGTACTTC
15	.	.	TRBV5-1	TRBJ1-1	CASSLGPTVNTEAFF	TGCGCCAGCAGCTTGGGTCCGACGGTGAACACTGAAGCTTTCTTT
13	.	.	TRBV5-1	TRBJ1-1	CASSAGVNTEAFF	TGCGCCAGCAGCGCAGGAGTGAACACTGAAGCTTTCTTT
14	TRBD1	few	TRBV20-1	TRBJ2-7	CSGLRAGGTGEQYF	TGCAGTGGGCTCCGGGCAGGGGGTACTGGTGAGCAGTACTTC
12	.	.	TRBV6-5	TRBJ2-1	CASQAVHNEQFF	TGTGCCTCCCAGGCAGTCCACAATGAGCAGTTCTTC
14	.	few	TRBV5-1	TRBJ2-3	CASSRQALTDTQYF	TGCGCCAGCAGCCGCCAGGCCTTAACAGATACGCAGTATTTT
17	.	few	TRBV2	TRBJ2-7	CASSLWAGDSPSYEQYF	TGTGCCAGCAGCCTTTGGGCCGGGGACTCCCCTTCCTACGAGCAGTACTTC
13	.	.	TRBV5-1	TRBJ1-1	CASREVGDTEAFF	TGCGCCAGCAGGGAGGTTGGGGACACTGAAGCTTTCTTT
14	.	.	TRBV6-5	TRBJ2-7	CASSIQGPTYEQYF	TGTGCCAGCAGCATCCAAGGACCCACCTACGAGCAGTACTTC
17	TRBD1	few	TRBV18	TRBJ2-1	CASSPPGQIIRYLEQFF	TGTGCCAGCTCACCACCGGGACAGATCATCAGGTATTTGGAGCAGTTCTTC
16	.	.	TRBV4-2	TRBJ2-5	CASSQDLRGIQETQYF	TGTGCCAGCAGCCAAGATTTAAGAGGGATCCAAGAGACCCAGTACTTC
16	.	few	TRBV20-1	TRBJ2-1	CSARDQGGANYNEQFF	TGCAGTGCTAGAGATCAGGGGGGGGCTAACTACAATGAGCAGTTCTTC
16	.	.	TRBV12-5	TRBJ1-6	CASGSYRSSYNSPLHF	TGTGCTAGTGGCTCATACAGGAGCTCCTATAATTCACCCCTCCACTTT
11	.	many	TRBV12-3/TRBV12-4	TRBJ1-3	CASSLGVPIYF	TGTGCCAGCAGTTTGGGGGTCCCCATATATTTT